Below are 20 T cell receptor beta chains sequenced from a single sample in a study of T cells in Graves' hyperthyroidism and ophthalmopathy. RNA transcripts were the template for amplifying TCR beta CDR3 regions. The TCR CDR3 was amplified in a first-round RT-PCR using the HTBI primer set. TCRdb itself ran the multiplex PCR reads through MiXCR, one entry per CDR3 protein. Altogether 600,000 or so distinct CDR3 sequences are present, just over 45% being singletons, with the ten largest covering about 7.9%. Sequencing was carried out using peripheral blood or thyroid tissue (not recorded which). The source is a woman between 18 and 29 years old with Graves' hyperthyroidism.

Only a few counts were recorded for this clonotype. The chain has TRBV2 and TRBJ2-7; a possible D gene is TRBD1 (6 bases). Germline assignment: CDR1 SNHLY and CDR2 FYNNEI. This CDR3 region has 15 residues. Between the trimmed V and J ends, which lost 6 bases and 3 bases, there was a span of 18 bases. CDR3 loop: CASRSGQGNFYEQYF. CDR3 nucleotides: TGTGCCAGCAGATCGGGACAAGGGAATTTCTACGAGCAGTACTTC.

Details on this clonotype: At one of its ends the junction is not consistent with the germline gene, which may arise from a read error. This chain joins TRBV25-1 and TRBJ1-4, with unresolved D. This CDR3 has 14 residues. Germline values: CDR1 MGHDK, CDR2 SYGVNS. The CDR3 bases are TGTACCAGCAGTATCCGGGAACTCGGGGAAAAACTGTTTTTT. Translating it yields CTSSIRELGEKLFF.

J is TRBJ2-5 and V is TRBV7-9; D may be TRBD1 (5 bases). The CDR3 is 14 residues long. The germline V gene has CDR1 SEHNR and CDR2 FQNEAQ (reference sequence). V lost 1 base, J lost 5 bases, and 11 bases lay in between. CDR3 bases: TGTGCCAGCAGCTTAGTTGGGGCTGCTGAGACCCAGTACTTC. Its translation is CASSLVGAAETQYF.

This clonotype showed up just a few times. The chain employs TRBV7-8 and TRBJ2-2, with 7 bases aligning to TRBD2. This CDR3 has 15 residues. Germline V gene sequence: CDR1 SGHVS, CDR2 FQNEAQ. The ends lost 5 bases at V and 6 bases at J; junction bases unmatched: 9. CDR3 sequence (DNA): TGTGCCAGCAGCCTCCGGGGGGACCGCCCCGGGGAGCTGTTTTTT. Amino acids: CASSLRGDRPGELFF.

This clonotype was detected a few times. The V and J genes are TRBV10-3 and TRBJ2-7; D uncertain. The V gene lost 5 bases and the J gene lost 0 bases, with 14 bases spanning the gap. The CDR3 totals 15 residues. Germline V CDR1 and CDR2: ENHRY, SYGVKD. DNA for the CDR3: TGTGCCATCAGTCCGGGCCGAGGCGGCTCCTACGAGCAGTACTTC. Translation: CAISPGRGGSYEQYF.

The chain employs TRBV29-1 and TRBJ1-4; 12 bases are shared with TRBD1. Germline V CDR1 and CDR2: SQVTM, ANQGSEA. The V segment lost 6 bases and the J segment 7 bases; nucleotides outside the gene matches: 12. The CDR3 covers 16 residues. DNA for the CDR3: TGCAGCGTCGACCCCGGGACAGGGGGCAAGACTGAAAAACTGTTTTTT. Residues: CSVDPGTGGKTEKLFF.

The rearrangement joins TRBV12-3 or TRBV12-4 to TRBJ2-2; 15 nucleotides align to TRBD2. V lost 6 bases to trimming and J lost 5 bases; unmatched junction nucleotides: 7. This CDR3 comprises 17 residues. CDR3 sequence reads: CASSLPGLAGGTGELFF. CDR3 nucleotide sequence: TGTGCCAGCAGCCTCCCTGGACTAGCGGGAGGGACCGGGGAGCTGTTTTTT.

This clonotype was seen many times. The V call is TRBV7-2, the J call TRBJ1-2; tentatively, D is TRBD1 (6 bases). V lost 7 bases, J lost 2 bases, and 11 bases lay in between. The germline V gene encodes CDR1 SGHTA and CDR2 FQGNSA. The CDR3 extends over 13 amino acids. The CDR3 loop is CASTLGQNYGYTF. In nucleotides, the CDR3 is TGTGCCAGCACCCTAGGACAGAACTATGGCTACACCTTC.

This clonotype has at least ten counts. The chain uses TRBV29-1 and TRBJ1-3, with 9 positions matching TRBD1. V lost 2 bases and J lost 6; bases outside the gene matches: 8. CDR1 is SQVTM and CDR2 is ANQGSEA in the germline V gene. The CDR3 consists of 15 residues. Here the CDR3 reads CSVEWYTGGENTIYF. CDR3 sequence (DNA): TGCAGCGTTGAATGGTATACAGGGGGCGAAAACACCATATATTTT.

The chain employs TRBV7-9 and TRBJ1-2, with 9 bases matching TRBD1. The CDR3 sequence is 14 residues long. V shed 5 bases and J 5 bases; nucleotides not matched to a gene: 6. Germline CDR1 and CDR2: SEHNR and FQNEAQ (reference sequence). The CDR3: CASSGSGTGYGYTF. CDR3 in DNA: TGTGCCAGCAGCGGTTCCGGGACAGGGTATGGCTACACCTTC.

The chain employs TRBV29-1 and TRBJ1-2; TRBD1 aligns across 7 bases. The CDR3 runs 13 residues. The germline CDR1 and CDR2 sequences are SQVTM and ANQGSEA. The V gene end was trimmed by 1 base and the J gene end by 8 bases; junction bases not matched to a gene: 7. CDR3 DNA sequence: TGCAGCGTTGAAGTCCCTGGAGGGGGCGGCTACACCTTC. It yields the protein CSVEVPGGGGYTF.

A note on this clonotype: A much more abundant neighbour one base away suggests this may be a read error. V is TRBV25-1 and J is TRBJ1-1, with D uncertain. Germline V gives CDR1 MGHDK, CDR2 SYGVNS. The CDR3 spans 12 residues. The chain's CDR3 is CASSPRIGEALF. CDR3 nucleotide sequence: TGTGCCAGCAGTCCGCGGATCGGTGAAGCTCTCTTT. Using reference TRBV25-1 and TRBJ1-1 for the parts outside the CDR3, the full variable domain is EADIYQTPRYLVIGTGKKITLECSQTMGHDKMYWYQQDPGMELHLIHYSYGVNSTEKGDLSSESTVSRIRTEHFPLTLESARPSHTSQYLCASSPRIGEALFGQGTRLTVV.

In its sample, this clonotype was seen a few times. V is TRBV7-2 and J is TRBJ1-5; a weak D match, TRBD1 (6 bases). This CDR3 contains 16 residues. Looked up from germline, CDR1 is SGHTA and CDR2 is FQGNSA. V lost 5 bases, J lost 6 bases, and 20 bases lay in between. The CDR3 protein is CASSPTRLGGPQPQHF. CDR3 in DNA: TGTGCCAGCAGCCCGACTCGGCTCGGGGGGCCTCAGCCCCAGCATTTT.

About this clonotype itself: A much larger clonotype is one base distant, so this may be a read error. The CDR3 loop is CASSQATLEAQYF. The CDR3 bases are TGCGCCAGCAGCCAGGCGACGTTGGAGGCCCAGTACTTC. J is TRBJ2-5 and V is TRBV7-2; TRBD2 might be the D (5 bases). The germline V gene has CDR1 SGHTA and CDR2 FQGNSA. This CDR3 has 13 amino acids.

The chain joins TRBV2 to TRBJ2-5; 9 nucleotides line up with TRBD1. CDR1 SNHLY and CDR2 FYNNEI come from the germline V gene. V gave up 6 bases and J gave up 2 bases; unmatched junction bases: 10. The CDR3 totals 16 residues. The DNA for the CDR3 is TGTGCCAGCAGCTTAGCCGGGACAGGGCCTCAAGAGACCCAGTACTTC. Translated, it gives CASSLAGTGPQETQYF.

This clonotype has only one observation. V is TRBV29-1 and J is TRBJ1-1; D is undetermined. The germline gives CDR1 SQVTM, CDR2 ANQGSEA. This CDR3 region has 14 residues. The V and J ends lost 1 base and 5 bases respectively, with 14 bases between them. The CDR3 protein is CSVEGGDLETEAFF. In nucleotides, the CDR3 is TGCAGCGTTGAAGGGGGAGATCTGGAGACTGAAGCTTTCTTT.

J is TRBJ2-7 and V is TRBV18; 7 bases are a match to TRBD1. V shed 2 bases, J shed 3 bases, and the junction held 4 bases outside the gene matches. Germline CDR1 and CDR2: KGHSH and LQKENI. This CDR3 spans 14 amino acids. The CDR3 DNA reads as TGTGCCAGCTCACCAAGCAGGGGGAACTACGAGCAGTACTTC. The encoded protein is CASSPSRGNYEQYF.

For the CDR3, the DNA is TGTGCCAGCAGCCAAGAGTCCGGAGGTCAACTGTTTTTT. Translation gives CASSQESGGQLFF. The chain employs TRBV11-2 and TRBJ1-4; D uncertain. CDR1 and CDR2 from the germline V gene are SGHAT and FQNNGV. The V end was cut by 5 bases, the J end by 12 bases, with 16 bases between. The CDR3 runs 13 residues. Full variable domain (rest looked up from reference TRBV11-2 and TRBJ1-4): EAGVAQSPRYKIIEKRQSVAFWCNPISGHATLYWYQQILGQGPKLLIQFQNNGVVDDSQLPKDRFSAERLKGVDSTLKIQPAKLEDSAVYLCASSQESGGQLFFGSGTQLSVL.

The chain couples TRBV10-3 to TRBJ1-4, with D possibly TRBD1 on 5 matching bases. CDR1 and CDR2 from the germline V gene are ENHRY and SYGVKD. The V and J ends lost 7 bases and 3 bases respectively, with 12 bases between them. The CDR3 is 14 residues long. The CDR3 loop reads CAINSRTPNEKLFF. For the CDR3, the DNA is TGTGCCATCAATTCCAGGACACCTAATGAAAAACTGTTTTTT.

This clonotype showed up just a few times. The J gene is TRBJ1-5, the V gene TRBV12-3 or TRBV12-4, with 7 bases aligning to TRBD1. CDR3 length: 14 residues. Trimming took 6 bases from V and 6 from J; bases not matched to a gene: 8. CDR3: CASRKDRVGQPQHF. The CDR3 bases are TGTGCCAGCAGGAAAGACAGGGTCGGTCAGCCCCAGCATTTT.